This TCR beta chain appears in the sequencing data of a study of blood T cell repertoires in COVID-19. Study-level information: Acute and convalescent COVID-19 samples came from the United States, Italy and Spain.

V was cut by 2 bases and J by 8 bases, with 25 bases left in between. Germline CDR1 is SGHKS and CDR2 is YYEKEE (reference sequence). The CDR3 loop spans 17 amino acids. Original data processing: Nucleated cell counts were estimated from reference gene primer amplification. Profiling relied on immunoSEQ multiplex PCR, and the TCRdb table lists in-frame clones only, not all of them. D and trimming were read from the DNA, whereas the V and J calls and clone size are those reported in that table. The sample includes roughly 400,000 clones, approximately 87% of them seen just once. Participant-given clinical history determined each cohort assignment.

The sample was PBMCs or T cells enriched from blood (not recorded which). The chain couples TRBV5-5 to TRBJ1-2; possibly TRBD1 for D (5 bases). This receptor was obtained from a woman between 50 and 59 years old who had recovered from COVID-19. The CDR3 protein is CASSFGRVKIVGEGYTF. CDR3 coding DNA: TGTGCCAGCAGCTTTGGCAGGGTTAAGATCGTGGGTGAAGGCTACACCTTC.